Below, 20 T cell receptor beta chains from the same sample are listed, as sequenced in a study of T cell repertoires in cytomegalovirus infection. Via MiXCR, TCRdb re-called the reads, giving one row per CDR3 protein. The sample contains tens of thousands of distinct CDR3 sequences, 3% to 4.5% of which appear only once. The sequenced sample was PBMCs. The origin of the receptors is a human donor in good health (CMV status not recorded). Some clones in this sample may be carry-over from other donors' samples.

In its sample, this clonotype was seen many times. The gene calls are TRBV7-8 and TRBJ2-7, with 8 bases fitting TRBD2. Unmatched junction bases numbered 3, after V lost 1 base and J lost 4 bases. The germline V gene has CDR1 SGHVS and CDR2 FQNEAQ. The CDR3 is 14 residues long. For the CDR3, the DNA is TGTGCCAGCAGCTTAGGGGGGACTAGATACGAGCAGTACTTC. Its translation: CASSLGGTRYEQYF. Combining the CDR3 with reference TRBV7-8 and TRBJ2-7 gives the whole variable domain GAGVSQSPRYKVAKRGQDVALRCDPISGHVSLFWYQQALGQGPEFLTYFQNEAQLDKSGLPSDRFFAERPEGSVSTLKIQRTQQEDSAVYLCASSLGGTRYEQYFGPGTRLTVT.

This clonotype was picked up many times. The chain employs TRBV7-2 and TRBJ1-1; possible D gene TRBD1, 5 bases. Germline V gives CDR1 SGHTA, CDR2 FQGNSA. V shed 5 bases and J shed 1 base, with 14 bases lying between them. There are 15 residues in the CDR3. The CDR3 spells CASSPRRGTNTEAFF. CDR3 bases: TGTGCCAGCAGCCCACGACGGGGGACGAACACTGAAGCTTTCTTT.

This clonotype was picked up many times. This chain links TRBV7-2 with TRBJ1-1; TRBD1 might be the D (6 bases). V was clipped by 3 bases and J by 3 bases, with 11 bases between them. The CDR3 runs to 14 residues. CDR1 SGHTA and CDR2 FQGNSA come from the germline V gene. The CDR3 reads CASSFGQTHTEAFF. The CDR3 coding sequence is TGTGCCAGCAGCTTTGGACAGACTCACACTGAAGCTTTCTTT.

This clonotype has a count of ten or more. This sequence joins TRBV7-2 and TRBJ1-6; 9 bases line up with TRBD1. Trimming took 5 bases from V and 1 from J; bases not matched to a gene: 3. This CDR3 contains 16 residues. Germline V lookup: CDR1 SGHTA, CDR2 FQGNSA. This CDR3 reads CASSPGTGSYNSPLHF. Here the CDR3 DNA reads TGTGCCAGCAGCCCCGGGACAGGGTCCTATAATTCACCCCTCCACTTT.

Remarks on this clonotype: At one end, the junction sequence differs from germline, possibly due to a read error. The J gene is TRBJ2-3, the V gene TRBV7-6; D is unclear. This CDR3 has 14 residues. The germline gives CDR1 SGHVS, CDR2 FNYEAQ. The CDR3 region has the DNA TGTGCCAGCAGCTTAGAAGTCATCGCCGATACGCAGTTTTTT. It specifies CASSLEVIADTQFF. The variable domain in full, completed from reference TRBV7-6 and TRBJ2-3, reads GAGVSQSPRYKVTKRGQDVALRCDPISGHVSLYWYRQALGQGPEFLTYFNYEAQQDKSGLPNDRFSAERPEGSISTLTIQRTEQRDSAMYRCASSLEVIADTQFFGPGTRLTVL.

This clonotype was found many times. V is TRBV7-2 and J is TRBJ2-6, with D possibly called TRBD1 or TRBD2 (6 bases each). Per the germline V gene, CDR1 is SGHTA and CDR2 is FQGNSA. With 3 bases removed from V and 3 bases from J, the gap between germline ends came to 15 bases. The CDR3 is 17 residues long. This chain's CDR3 is CASSFPHRGLGANVLTF. CDR3 in DNA: TGTGCCAGCAGCTTTCCCCACCGGGGGCTTGGGGCCAACGTCCTGACTTTC.

Many counts were recorded for this clonotype. The chain carries TRBV6-1 and TRBJ2-1; possibly TRBD2 for D (6 bases). The CDR3 spans 13 residues. V shed 4 bases and J shed 6 bases, with 10 bases lying between them. From germline, CDR1 is MNHNS and CDR2 SASEGT. The CDR3 reads CASSATRGNEQFF. The DNA of the CDR3 is TGTGCCAGCAGTGCGACTAGGGGCAATGAGCAGTTCTTC.

This clonotype has at least ten counts. The chain carries TRBV7-2 and TRBJ2-5; TRBD1 matches at 7 bases. V was clipped by 2 bases and J by 3 bases; unmatched bases: 6. The CDR3 is 15 residues long. Germline V CDR1 and CDR2: SGHTA, FQGNSA. The CDR3 loop is CASSLRGRRKETQYF. In DNA, the CDR3 is TGTGCCAGCAGCTTAAGGGGGCGGCGAAAAGAGACCCAGTACTTC.

This clonotype came up many times. This chain links TRBV6-2 or TRBV6-3 with TRBJ2-1, with TRBD2 matching over 11 bases. This CDR3 is 15 amino acids long. V lost 10 bases, J lost 6 bases, and 11 bases stayed unmatched. Per germline, CDR1 MNHEY and CDR2 SVGEGT. CDR3 region: CATSKLAGVSNEQFF. The CDR3 DNA reads TGTGCCACCTCCAAACTAGCGGGGGTAAGCAATGAGCAGTTCTTC.

This clonotype was counted many times. The chain is built from TRBV7-2 and TRBJ2-5; the match to TRBD2 covers 8 bases. Trimming removed 5 bases from V and 5 bases from J; junction bases left unmatched: 22. The V gene's germline CDR1 is SGHTA and CDR2 FQGNSA. This CDR3 contains 19 residues. For the CDR3, the DNA is TGTGCCAGCAGCCCCATTGGGTCCATTAGCGGGACGACCTGGGAGACCCAGTACTTC. Protein: CASSPIGSISGTTWETQYF.

There are many counts of this clonotype. The chain links TRBV12-3 or TRBV12-4 to TRBJ1-1, with TRBD1 matching 8 bases. The CDR3 extends over 14 amino acids. V dropped 6 bases and J dropped 5; count of bases not matched to a gene: 8. CDR3 in DNA: TGTGCCAGCAGCCTCAGGGGGCAATCGACTGAAGCTTTCTTT. Translation gives CASSLRGQSTEAFF.

This clonotype was picked up many times. CDR3 bases: TGTGCCAGCAGTGCTGACGGATCTCAGCCCCAGCATTTT. Translated, it gives CASSADGSQPQHF. The rearrangement uses TRBV6-2 or TRBV6-3 and TRBJ1-5; no definite D call. Per the germline V gene, CDR1 is MNHEY and CDR2 is SVGEGT. V was trimmed by 5 bases and J by 6 bases, leaving 11 bases between them. CDR3 size: 13 residues.

This clonotype appeared many times. The chain couples TRBV29-1 to TRBJ1-6; 8 bases match TRBD1. J gave up 9 bases and V 6 bases, and 7 bases lay outside the gene matches. This CDR3 region has 13 residues. Looked up from germline, CDR1 is SQVTM and CDR2 is ANQGSEA. This CDR3 is CSVRTGQSSPLHF. The CDR3 nucleotides read TGCAGCGTGCGGACAGGGCAGAGTTCACCCCTCCACTTT.

This clonotype was recorded at least ten times. The CDR3 loop reads CASNSGVWQGILSNQPQHF. DNA of the CDR3: TGTGCCAGTAACAGCGGAGTTTGGCAGGGGATTCTTAGCAATCAGCCCCAGCATTTT. The chain links TRBV19 to TRBJ1-5, with D possibly matching TRBD1 (6 bases). The CDR3 spans 19 residues. Germline V gene sequence: CDR1 LNHDA, CDR2 SQIVND (reference sequence). V lost 7 bases and J lost 0, with 25 bases in between.

There are many counts of this clonotype. This sequence joins TRBV7-2 and TRBJ2-5; unclear D gene. Germline CDR1 is SGHTA and CDR2 is FQGNSA. Trimming shortened V by 0 bases and J by 2 bases, and 7 bases separated the two germline ends. This CDR3 is built from 14 residues. In DNA, the CDR3 is TGTGCCAGCAGCTTAGCCACAGCACAAGAGACCCAGTACTTC. Translating gives CASSLATAQETQYF.

This clonotype was picked up many times. The chain combines TRBV7-2 with TRBJ2-2; D unresolved. This CDR3 has 19 amino acids. CDR1 is SGHTA, CDR2 FQGNSA, per germline. Trimming pared 6 bases from V and 1 base from J, leaving 24 bases between. CDR3 sequence (DNA): TGTGCCAGCAGTCAAGACACCAGATTTCCCGGCGGGAACACCGGGGAGCTGTTTTTT. It yields the protein CASSQDTRFPGGNTGELFF.

This clonotype has at least ten counts. The V gene is TRBV7-3, the J gene TRBJ2-7; D might be TRBD2 (7 bases). CDR3 length: 15 amino acids. Trimming stripped 1 base from V and 2 bases from J, with 12 bases between. Germline V gene data show CDR1 as SGHTA and CDR2 as FQGTGA. This CDR3 reads CASSLSAGAAYEQYF. CDR3 DNA: TGTGCCAGCAGCTTAAGCGCGGGGGCTGCCTACGAGCAGTACTTC.

This chain connects TRBV10-3 to TRBJ2-3; 7 bases align to TRBD2. CDR3 length: 14 residues. After removal of 3 bases from V and 4 bases from J, the junction contained 4 bases not matched to a gene. The germline gives CDR1 ENHRY, CDR2 SYGVKD. The CDR3 DNA reads as TGTGCCATCAGTGACGGGGGGAGGTCAGATACGCAGTATTTT. It yields the protein CAISDGGRSDTQYF.

In this sample, this clonotype turned up many times. The J gene is TRBJ2-2, the V gene TRBV12-3 or TRBV12-4, with unresolved D. Trimming took off 7 bases at V and 1 base at J, with 7 bases between the two ends. This CDR3 region has 13 residues. CDR3 amino acids: CASTPVNTGELFF. CDR3 coding DNA: TGTGCCAGCACTCCAGTGAACACCGGGGAGCTGTTTTTT.

This clonotype showed up many times. The CDR3 region has the DNA TGTGCCAGTAGTACCGACAGGGGAAATGGAAACACCATATATTTT. It translates to CASSTDRGNGNTIYF. The V call is TRBV19, the J call TRBJ1-3; 8 bases fit TRBD1. CDR3 length equals 15 residues. The germline V gene encodes CDR1 LNHDA and CDR2 SQIVND (reference sequence). Trimming removed 4 bases from V and 3 bases from J; junction bases left unmatched: 5.